The 21 T cell receptor beta chains reported below all come from one sample, sequenced in a study of T cells expressing NK-cell markers. TCRdb reprocessed the 5' RACE reads; each CDR3 protein has one entry and no DNA is given. This table holds 150,000 to 180,000 distinct CDR3 sequences. Sequencing was carried out using blood T cells: a sorted CD56 or NKG2C T cell subset, CD4+ or CD8+ T cells, or bulk PBMC T cells (not recorded which). These receptor sequences come from a woman aged 45-65 years in good health.

CDR3 sequence: CASSLGDGAYEQYF. The chain employs TRBV5-8 and TRBJ2-7; as DNA is missing, the TRBD1 call by TCRdb cannot be tested. CDR1 and CDR2 from the germline V gene are SGHTS and YDEGEE. The length of the CDR3 is 14 residues.

The rearrangement links TRBV7-9 to TRBJ2-5; TCRdb's assignment of TRBD1 cannot be checked, as there is no DNA. The V gene's germline CDR1 is SEHNR and CDR2 FQNEAQ (reference sequence). CDR3 length: 13 residues. The CDR3 is CASTLGGDGTQYF.

This chain connects TRBV6-1 to TRBJ2-7; TCRdb outputs TRBD2, but without DNA this stays unchecked. The germline CDR1 and CDR2 sequences are MNHNS and SASEGT. There are 17 residues in the CDR3. CDR3 sequence reads: CASSESPLAGGPREQYF.

V usage is TRBV12-3 or TRBV12-4 and J usage is TRBJ2-5; no DNA is available, so the TRBD2 call from TCRdb remains unchecked. The CDR3 covers 14 residues. CDR3 region: CASRGTSGEETQYF.

J is TRBJ2-7 and V is TRBV5-6. The germline V gene has CDR1 SGHDT and CDR2 YYEEEE. The CDR3 runs to 15 residues. The CDR3 sequence: CASSLETRGSYEQYF.

The chain's CDR3 is CASSPTSGRAALEQYF. This chain joins TRBV2 and TRBJ2-7; no DNA is available, so the TRBD2 call from TCRdb remains unchecked. Germline CDR1 reads SNHLY; CDR2 reads FYNNEI. The CDR3 runs 16 residues.

The rearrangement uses TRBV5-5 and TRBJ2-3. This CDR3 is built from 14 residues. CDR1 is SGHKS and CDR2 is YYEKEE in the germline V gene (reference sequence). The CDR3 sequence: CASSLVAHTDTQYF.

The CDR3 sequence: CASRGTRSVGSYNEQFF. This chain uses TRBV12-5 with TRBJ2-1; TCRdb gives TRBD1 as the D gene, but with no DNA this cannot be confirmed. Germline values: CDR1 LGHNT, CDR2 FRNRAP. The CDR3 has 17 amino acids.

The chain couples TRBV6-4 to TRBJ2-2. This CDR3 is built from 14 residues. Germline values: CDR1 MRHNA, CDR2 SNTAGT. The CDR3 sequence is CASSDDGLTGELFF.

The chain recombines TRBV3-1 with TRBJ2-6; TCRdb reports TRBD1, a call that lacks DNA to check it against. Germline-derived CDR1 and CDR2 are LGHDT and YNNKEL (reference sequence). This CDR3 has 17 residues. CDR3 amino acids: CATLGTGQSEGANVLTF. The variable domain in full, with the rest retrieved from reference TRBV3-1 and TRBJ2-6, is DTAVSQTPKYLVTQMGNDKSIKCEQNLGHDTMYWYKQDSKKFLKIMFSYNNKELIINETVPNRFSPKSPDKAHLNLHINSLELGDSAVYFCATLGTGQSEGANVLTFGAGSRLTVL.

J is TRBJ2-1 and V is TRBV20-1. This CDR3 is 12 amino acids long. Germline V gene data show CDR1 as DFQATT and CDR2 as SNEGSKA (reference sequence). The CDR3 spells CSARDVSYEQFF.

The V and J genes are TRBV6-4 and TRBJ2-3; TCRdb indicates TRBD2, and absent DNA this call remains unverified. The CDR3 has 15 amino acids. Per germline, CDR1 MRHNA and CDR2 SNTAGT. The CDR3 region is CASSEGGVAGDTQYF.

The genes are TRBV2 and TRBJ2-1; with no DNA, the TCRdb D assignment of TRBD2 cannot be verified. CDR1 and CDR2 (germline): SNHLY, FYNNEI. This CDR3 is 13 amino acids long. The chain's CDR3 is CAGTSGPWGEQFF. Using reference TRBV2 and TRBJ2-1 for the parts outside the CDR3, the full variable domain is EPEVTQTPSHQVTQMGQEVILRCVPISNHLYFYWYRQILGQKVEFLVSFYNNEISEKSEIFDDQFSVERPDGSNFTLKIRSTKLEDSAMYFCAGTSGPWGEQFFGPGTRLTVL.

The chain employs TRBV6-1 and TRBJ1-1. CDR1 and CDR2 from the germline V gene are MNHNS and SASEGT. The CDR3 runs 12 residues. CDR3 region: CASSDGYTEAFF.

V gene TRBV29-1 combines with J gene TRBJ2-2; TCRdb names TRBD1, which stays unverified in the absence of DNA. This CDR3 region has 16 residues. CDR1 and CDR2 from the germline V gene are SQVTM and ANQGSEA. The CDR3 sequence is CSVVPTGGERTGELFF.

The chain has TRBV11-2 and TRBJ2-3. Germline lookup yields CDR1 SGHAT and CDR2 FQNNGV. The CDR3 is made up of 12 amino acids. The CDR3 region is CASSQGNNPQYF. Variable domain in full (rest from reference TRBV11-2 and TRBJ2-3): EAGVAQSPRYKIIEKRQSVAFWCNPISGHATLYWYQQILGQGPKLLIQFQNNGVVDDSQLPKDRFSAERLKGVDSTLKIQPAKLEDSAVYLCASSQGNNPQYFGPGTRLTVL.

The rearrangement uses TRBV4-1 and TRBJ2-1. There are 15 residues in the CDR3. In germline, CDR1 is MGHRA, CDR2 YSYEKL. CDR3 sequence reads: CASSKGRGPNNEQFF.

The chain uses TRBV5-1 and TRBJ2-1; TCRdb's D call, TRBD2, is unchecked because there is no DNA. The germline V gene encodes CDR1 SGHRS and CDR2 YFSETQ. There are 12 residues in the CDR3. The chain's CDR3 is CASSPSGTSEFF.

This chain connects TRBV6-2 or TRBV6-3 to TRBJ2-5; there is no DNA to check the TCRdb D call of TRBD1. Germline CDR1 is MNHEY and CDR2 is SVGEGT. This CDR3 spans 13 amino acids. The CDR3 region is CASSPFVRQTQYF.

This chain uses TRBV4-1 with TRBJ1-5; there is no DNA to check the TCRdb D call of TRBD1. The CDR3 sequence is 14 residues long. Germline V gene lookup returns CDR1 MGHRA and CDR2 YSYEKL. CDR3 amino acids: CASSPLQGLGPQHF.

The chain carries TRBV27 and TRBJ2-7; the TRBD2 assignment by TCRdb is unverifiable without DNA. Germline V gene sequence: CDR1 MNHEY, CDR2 SMNVEV (reference sequence). The CDR3 runs to 14 residues. The CDR3 sequence: CASSPWEGGNEQYF.